The 19 T cell receptor beta chains below were found in one sample sequenced in a study of T cell changes during pregnancy in multiple sclerosis. Sequencing was performed with immunoSEQ multiplex PCR; in TCRdb, only in-frame clones are kept and a portion is missing. Among about 40,000 clones listed, roughly 93% were seen once. Sample: CD4+ T cells from peripheral blood mononuclear cells, taken in the first trimester of pregnancy. The receptors shown here come from a female donor with multiple sclerosis, enrolled in a pregnancy study.

This clone was observed a handful of times. The chain combines TRBV7-9 with TRBJ1-4, with D perhaps matching TRBD1 (5 bases). Trimming took 2 bases from V and 3 from J, leaving 10 bases between them. Germline loops: CDR1 SEHNR, CDR2 FQNEAQ (reference sequence). The CDR3 has 15 residues. The CDR3, as DNA: TGTGCCAGCAGCTTATTAGGGGTTGCTAATGAAAAACTGTTTTTT. Translating it yields CASSLLGVANEKLFF.

The V call is TRBV5-8, the J call TRBJ2-7; 8 nucleotides match TRBD1. Unmatched junction bases numbered 6, after V lost 5 bases and J lost 2 bases. Looked up from germline, CDR1 is SGHTS and CDR2 is YDEGEE. This CDR3 is 14 amino acids long. The CDR3 spells CASRPRDRTYEQYF. In DNA, the CDR3 is TGTGCCAGCAGACCCCGGGACAGGACCTACGAGCAGTACTTC.

The chain carries TRBV7-6 and TRBJ2-3; 12 positions agree with TRBD2. Germline V CDR1 and CDR2: SGHVS, FNYEAQ. V gave up 1 base and J gave up 1 base; unmatched junction bases: 3. CDR3 length: 17 residues. The chain's CDR3 is CASSLGASGRGTDTQYF. The CDR3 DNA follows: TGTGCCAGCAGCTTAGGGGCTAGCGGGAGGGGCACAGATACGCAGTATTTT.

The chain joins TRBV19 to TRBJ2-7; 10 nucleotides line up with TRBD2. This CDR3 is 16 amino acids long. CDR1 LNHDA and CDR2 SQIVND come from the germline V gene (reference sequence). J was trimmed by 6 bases and V by 5 bases; bases with no gene match: 13. The CDR3 bases are TGTGCCAGTAGTCCGGGCGTCTTAGCGGGAGGCGTCGAGCAGTACTTC. Protein: CASSPGVLAGGVEQYF.

V gene TRBV14 combines with J gene TRBJ2-1; 16 bases map to TRBD2. The CDR3 length is 20 residues. V lost 0 bases, J lost 9 bases, and 14 bases stayed unmatched. Germline values: CDR1 SGHDN, CDR2 FVKESK. The CDR3 sequence is CASSQDGSGTSGRAASEQFF. In nucleotides, the CDR3 is TGTGCCAGCAGCCAAGATGGGTCGGGGACTAGCGGGAGGGCCGCCAGTGAGCAGTTCTTC.

This chain connects TRBV5-4 to TRBJ2-1; the match to TRBD1 covers 9 bases. This CDR3 spans 15 amino acids. J lost 8 bases, V lost 4 bases, and 10 bases had no gene match. CDR1 and CDR2 (germline): SGHNT, YYREEE (reference sequence). This CDR3 is CASSPRGQGTDEQFF. The CDR3 bases are TGTGCCAGCAGCCCCCGTGGACAGGGGACCGATGAGCAGTTCTTC.

Here the CDR3 DNA reads TGTGCCAGCAGTTTAAGGGGGACCCCGATGGGGCAGCCCCAGCATTTT. Residues: CASSLRGTPMGQPQHF. The chain uses TRBV27 and TRBJ1-5; possible D gene TRBD1, 6 bases. Trimming removed 2 bases at V and 7 bases at J, with 18 bases between. The CDR3 runs to 16 residues. CDR1 MNHEY and CDR2 SMNVEV come from the germline V gene (reference sequence).

The chain couples TRBV7-9 to TRBJ1-4, with TRBD1 matching 10 bases. Trimming removed 0 bases from V and 5 bases from J; junction bases left unmatched: 3. The CDR3 runs 16 residues. Germline V gene sequence: CDR1 SEHNR, CDR2 FQNEAQ (reference sequence). CDR3 in amino acids: CASSLALGQGNEKLFF. CDR3 coding DNA: TGTGCCAGCAGCTTAGCCCTGGGACAGGGGAATGAAAAACTGTTTTTT. Full variable domain (outside the CDR3, taken from reference TRBV7-9 and TRBJ1-4): DTGVSQNPRHKITKRGQNVTFRCDPISEHNRLYWYRQTLGQGPEFLTYFQNEAQLEKSRLLSDRFSAERPKGSFSTLEIQRTEQGDSAMYLCASSLALGQGNEKLFFGSGTQLSVL.

This clone occurred once. The genes are TRBV18 and TRBJ2-3; perhaps TRBD2 as D (5 bases). This CDR3 is built from 15 residues. Trimming took off 1 base at V and 6 bases at J, with 14 bases between the two ends. Germline assignment: CDR1 KGHSH and CDR2 LQKENI. CDR3 DNA sequence: TGTGCCAGCTCACCACTAAGGCTAGCCGGTGATACGCAGTATTTT. It yields the protein CASSPLRLAGDTQYF. The whole variable domain, remainder taken from reference TRBV18 and TRBJ2-3, is NAGVMQNPRHLVRRRGQEARLRCSPMKGHSHVYWYRQLPEEGLKFMVYLQKENIIDESGMPKERFSAEFPKEGPSILRIQQVVRGDSAAYFCASSPLRLAGDTQYFGPGTRLTVL.

The V and J genes are TRBV23-1 and TRBJ2-4, with 8 bases that match TRBD1. TRBV23-1 is labeled an ORF, and its function is uncertain. The V gene end was trimmed by 0 bases and the J gene end by 0 bases; junction bases not matched to a gene: 7. This CDR3 region has 18 residues. The CDR3 region has the DNA TGCGCCAGCAGTCAATCGGGGGACAGGAGCCTAGCCAAAAACATTCAGTACTTC. Translating gives CASSQSGDRSLAKNIQYF.

The chain is built from TRBV4-2 and TRBJ2-1; TRBD2 agrees at 12 bases. The junction had 5 bases not matched to a gene; V was cut back by 1 base and J by 4 bases. The length of the CDR3 is 17 residues. Germline V CDR1 and CDR2: LGHNA, YNFKEQ. The CDR3 region is CASSQGATSGGYNEQFF. The DNA of the CDR3 is TGTGCCAGCAGCCAAGGGGCTACTAGCGGGGGGTACAATGAGCAGTTCTTC.

This chain links TRBV14 with TRBJ2-6; D not certain. The CDR3 covers 14 residues. Per germline, CDR1 SGHDN and CDR2 FVKESK. Trimming cost V 5 bases and J 0 bases, with 5 bases left between them. The CDR3 bases are TGTGCCAGCAGCTGGGCCTCTGGGGCCAACGTCCTGACTTTC. Its translation is CASSWASGANVLTF.

As to this clone: The same CDR3 arises from other DNA sequences in this sample as well. The J gene is TRBJ1-1, the V gene TRBV5-1; the match to TRBD1 covers 8 bases. Germline V lookup: CDR1 SGHRS, CDR2 YFSETQ. Trimming took 5 bases from V and 3 from J; bases not matched to a gene: 0. The CDR3 spans 12 residues. The CDR3 bases are TGCGCCAGCAGGGACAGGGACACTGAAGCTTTCTTT. It is translated as CASRDRDTEAFF.

This chain joins TRBV12-5 and TRBJ2-7, with 7 bases matching TRBD1. Germline loops: CDR1 LGHNT, CDR2 FRNRAP. CDR3 length: 14 residues. Germline trimming cut 2 bases from V and 3 bases from J; bases unmatched to any gene: 4. As DNA, the CDR3 is TGTGCTAGTGGTTTGTGGGACAGCCTCTACGAGCAGTACTTC. Amino acid sequence: CASGLWDSLYEQYF.

This rearrangement joins TRBV6-1 to TRBJ1-2; TRBD1 is a possible D gene (6 bases). The CDR3 covers 18 residues. CDR1 MNHNS and CDR2 SASEGT come from the germline V gene. V was trimmed by 1 base and J by 4 bases, leaving 22 bases between them. The CDR3 DNA reads as TGTGCCAGCAGTGAAGTGCGGGGGCGCGTCATTTTTGGCTATGGCTACACCTTC. Translated: CASSEVRGRVIFGYGYTF.

This chain uses TRBV29-1 with TRBJ2-5; unclear D gene. This CDR3 spans 13 amino acids. Trimming took off 7 bases at V and 1 base at J, with 13 bases between the two ends. Germline V CDR1 and CDR2: SQVTM, ANQGSEA. The CDR3 sequence is CSAAPRAQETQYF. The CDR3 coding sequence is TGCAGCGCCGCCCCGAGAGCCCAAGAGACCCAGTACTTC.

The V call is TRBV7-6, the J call TRBJ2-3; TRBD1 agrees at 8 bases. V lost 5 bases, J lost 5 bases, and 6 bases stayed unmatched. The length of the CDR3 is 14 residues. Germline-derived CDR1 and CDR2 are SGHVS and FNYEAQ. The CDR3 bases are TGTGCCAGCAGCGCAGCCGGACAGGGAGATACGCAGTATTTT. This codes for CASSAAGQGDTQYF. The complete variable domain, with remaining parts taken from reference TRBV7-6 and TRBJ2-3, reads GAGVSQSPRYKVTKRGQDVALRCDPISGHVSLYWYRQALGQGPEFLTYFNYEAQQDKSGLPNDRFSAERPEGSISTLTIQRTEQRDSAMYRCASSAAGQGDTQYFGPGTRLTVL.

The rearrangement uses TRBV6-5 and TRBJ1-5; D not resolved. Germline V gene lookup returns CDR1 MNHEY and CDR2 SVGAGI. The CDR3 has 12 residues. V lost 11 bases, J lost 2 bases, and 10 bases lay in between. CDR3 in amino acids: CAAGWRNQPQHF. The CDR3 nucleotides read TGTGCCGCGGGTTGGCGCAATCAGCCCCAGCATTTT.

This chain joins TRBV18 and TRBJ2-1; D is ambiguous. The germline CDR1 and CDR2 sequences are KGHSH and LQKENI. The CDR3 runs to 15 residues. Trimming took 3 bases from V and 0 from J, leaving 9 bases between them. The CDR3 region is CASSPQRSSYNEQFF. The CDR3, as DNA: TGTGCCAGCTCACCGCAGAGGAGCTCCTACAATGAGCAGTTCTTC. The full variable domain, in which reference TRBV18 and TRBJ2-1 provide the parts outside the CDR3, is NAGVMQNPRHLVRRRGQEARLRCSPMKGHSHVYWYRQLPEEGLKFMVYLQKENIIDESGMPKERFSAEFPKEGPSILRIQQVVRGDSAAYFCASSPQRSSYNEQFFGPGTRLTVL.